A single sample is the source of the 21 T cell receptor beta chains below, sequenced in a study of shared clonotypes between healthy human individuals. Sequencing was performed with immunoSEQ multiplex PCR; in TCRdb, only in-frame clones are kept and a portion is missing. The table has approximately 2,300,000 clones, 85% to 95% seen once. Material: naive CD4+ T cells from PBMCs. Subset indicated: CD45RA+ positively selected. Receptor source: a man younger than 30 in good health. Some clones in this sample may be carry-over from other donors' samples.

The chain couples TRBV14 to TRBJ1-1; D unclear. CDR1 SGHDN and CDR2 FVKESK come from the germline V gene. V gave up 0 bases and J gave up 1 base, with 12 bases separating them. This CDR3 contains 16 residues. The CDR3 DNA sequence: TGTGCCAGCAGCCAAGACTTGGGATCGAAGAACACTGAAGCTTTCTTT. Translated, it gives CASSQDLGSKNTEAFF.

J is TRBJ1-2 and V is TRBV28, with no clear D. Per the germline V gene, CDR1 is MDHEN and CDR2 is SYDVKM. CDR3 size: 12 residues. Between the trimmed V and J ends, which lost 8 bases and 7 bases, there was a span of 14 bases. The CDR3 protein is CASVKSPSGYTF. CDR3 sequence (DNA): TGTGCCAGCGTGAAAAGTCCATCTGGCTACACCTTC.

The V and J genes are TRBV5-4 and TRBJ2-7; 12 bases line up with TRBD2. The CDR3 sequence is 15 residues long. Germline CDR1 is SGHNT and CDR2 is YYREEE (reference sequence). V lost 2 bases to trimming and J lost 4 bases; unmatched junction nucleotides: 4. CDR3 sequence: CASSFLAGGPYEQYF. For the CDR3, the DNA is TGTGCCAGCAGCTTTCTAGCGGGAGGGCCGTACGAGCAGTACTTC.

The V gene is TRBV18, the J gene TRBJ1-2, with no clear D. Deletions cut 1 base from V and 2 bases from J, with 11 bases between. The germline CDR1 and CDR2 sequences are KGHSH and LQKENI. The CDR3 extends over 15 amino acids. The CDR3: CASSPLGTENYGYTF. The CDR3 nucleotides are TGTGCCAGCTCACCACTTGGTACGGAGAACTATGGCTACACCTTC.

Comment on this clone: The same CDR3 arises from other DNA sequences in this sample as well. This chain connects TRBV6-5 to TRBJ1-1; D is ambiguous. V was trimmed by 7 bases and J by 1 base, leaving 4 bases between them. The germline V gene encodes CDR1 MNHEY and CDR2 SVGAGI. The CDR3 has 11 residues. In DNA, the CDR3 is TGTGCCAGCACAGGGAACACTGAAGCTTTCTTT. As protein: CASTGNTEAFF.

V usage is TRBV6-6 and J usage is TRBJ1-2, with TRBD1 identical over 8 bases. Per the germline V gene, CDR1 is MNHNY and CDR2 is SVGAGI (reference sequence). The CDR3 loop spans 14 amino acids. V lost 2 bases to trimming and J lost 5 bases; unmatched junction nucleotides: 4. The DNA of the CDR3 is TGTGCCAGCAGTTACCGCAGGGGGCCTTATGGCTACACCTTC. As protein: CASSYRRGPYGYTF.

CDR3 protein: CAWSPISRPGDGYTF. The CDR3 DNA reads as TGTGCCTGGAGCCCCATAAGCAGGCCGGGCGATGGCTACACCTTC. The V gene is TRBV30, the J gene TRBJ1-2; D is uncertain. This CDR3 has 15 amino acids. V was pared by 3 bases and J by 6 bases, with 20 bases between. Germline CDR1 is GTSNPN and CDR2 is SVGIG (reference sequence).

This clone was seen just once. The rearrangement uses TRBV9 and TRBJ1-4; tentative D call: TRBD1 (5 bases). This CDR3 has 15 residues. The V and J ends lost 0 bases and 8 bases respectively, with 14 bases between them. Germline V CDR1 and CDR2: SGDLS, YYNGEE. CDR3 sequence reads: CASSVDRGWREKLFF. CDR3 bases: TGTGCCAGCAGCGTAGATAGGGGTTGGCGGGAAAAACTGTTTTTT.

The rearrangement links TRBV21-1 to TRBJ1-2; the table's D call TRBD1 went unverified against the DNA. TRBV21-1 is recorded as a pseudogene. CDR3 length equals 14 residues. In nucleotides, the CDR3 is TGTGCCAGCAGCAGCCGGGACAGACACTATGGCTACACCTTC. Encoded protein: CASSSRDRHYGYTF.

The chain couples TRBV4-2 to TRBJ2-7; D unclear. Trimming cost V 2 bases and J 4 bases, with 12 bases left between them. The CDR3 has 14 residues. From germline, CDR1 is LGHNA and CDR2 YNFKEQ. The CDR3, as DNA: TGTGCCAGCAGCCAATCTGCTAGTAGTTACGAGCAGTACTTC. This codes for CASSQSASSYEQYF.

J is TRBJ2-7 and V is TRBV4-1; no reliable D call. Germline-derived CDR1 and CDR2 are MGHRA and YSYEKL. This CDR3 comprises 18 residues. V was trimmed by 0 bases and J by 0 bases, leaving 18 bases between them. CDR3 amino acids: CASSQERGRPGSSYEQYF. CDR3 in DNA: TGCGCCAGCAGCCAAGAGCGAGGACGGCCTGGTAGCTCCTACGAGCAGTACTTC.

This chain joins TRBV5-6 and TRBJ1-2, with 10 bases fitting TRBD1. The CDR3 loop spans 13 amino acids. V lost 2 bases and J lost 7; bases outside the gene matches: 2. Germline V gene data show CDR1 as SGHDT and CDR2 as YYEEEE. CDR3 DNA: TGTGCCAGCAGCTTCCGGACAGGGGGTGGCTACACCTTC. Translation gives CASSFRTGGGYTF.

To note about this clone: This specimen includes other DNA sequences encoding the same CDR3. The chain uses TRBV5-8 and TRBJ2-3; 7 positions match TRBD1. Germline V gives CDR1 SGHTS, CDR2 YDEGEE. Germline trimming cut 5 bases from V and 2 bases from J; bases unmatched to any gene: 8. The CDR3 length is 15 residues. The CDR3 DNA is TGTGCCAGCAGTTATCGACAGGGCCTCACAGATACGCAGTATTTT. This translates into CASSYRQGLTDTQYF. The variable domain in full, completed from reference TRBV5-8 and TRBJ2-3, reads EAGVTQSPTHLIKTRGQQATLRCSPISGHTSVYWYQQALGLGLQFLLWYDEGEERNRGNFPPRFSGRQFPNYSSELNVNALELEDSALYLCASSYRQGLTDTQYFGPGTRLTVL.

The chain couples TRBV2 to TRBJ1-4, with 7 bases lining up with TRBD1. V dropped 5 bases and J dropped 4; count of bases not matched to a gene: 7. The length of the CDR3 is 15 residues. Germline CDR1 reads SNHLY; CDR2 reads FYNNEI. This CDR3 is CASSPGTVDNEKLFF. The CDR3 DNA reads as TGTGCCAGCAGTCCCGGGACAGTCGATAATGAAAAACTGTTTTTT.

The CDR3 spells CASSYRRTGNTGELFF. The CDR3 DNA reads as TGTGCCAGCAGTTACCGCAGGACAGGGAACACCGGGGAGCTGTTTTTT. This sequence joins TRBV6-5 and TRBJ2-2; 7 positions match TRBD1. The CDR3 extends over 16 amino acids. With 2 bases clipped from V and 1 base from J, the junction kept 4 bases outside the gene matches. Germline V gives CDR1 MNHEY, CDR2 SVGAGI.

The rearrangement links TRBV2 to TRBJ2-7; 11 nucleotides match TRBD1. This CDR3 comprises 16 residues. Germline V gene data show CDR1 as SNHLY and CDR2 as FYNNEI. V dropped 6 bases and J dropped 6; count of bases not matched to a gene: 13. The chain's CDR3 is CASSPLGQGVAVEQYF. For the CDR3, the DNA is TGTGCCAGCAGCCCCCTGGGACAGGGGGTTGCCGTCGAGCAGTACTTC.

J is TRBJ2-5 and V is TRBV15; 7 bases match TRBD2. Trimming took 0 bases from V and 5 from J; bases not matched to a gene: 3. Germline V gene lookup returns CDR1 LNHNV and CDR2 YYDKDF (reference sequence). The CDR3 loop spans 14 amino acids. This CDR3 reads CATSREISGETQYF. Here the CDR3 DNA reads TGTGCCACCAGCAGAGAAATTAGCGGGGAGACCCAGTACTTC.

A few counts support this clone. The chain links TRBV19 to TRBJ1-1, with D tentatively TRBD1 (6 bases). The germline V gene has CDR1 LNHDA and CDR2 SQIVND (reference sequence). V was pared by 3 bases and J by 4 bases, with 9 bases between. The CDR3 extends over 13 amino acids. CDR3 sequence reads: CASSIPGATEAFF. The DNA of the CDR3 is TGTGCCAGTAGTATCCCGGGGGCCACTGAAGCTTTCTTT.

The CDR3 DNA reads as TGTGCCAGCTTTCACAGGGCTCCTGGGGCCAACGTCCTGACTTTC. Translation gives CASFHRAPGANVLTF. The J gene is TRBJ2-6, the V gene TRBV28; the D gene is possibly TRBD1 (6 bases). The CDR3 contains 15 residues. Trimming left V 8 bases short and J 2 bases short, with 13 bases between. CDR1 is MDHEN and CDR2 is SYDVKM in the germline V gene.

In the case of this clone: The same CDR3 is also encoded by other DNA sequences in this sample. The CDR3 bases are TGTGCCATCAGTGAGGGTAGTTCCTACGAGCAGTACTTC. Its protein product is CAISEGSSYEQYF. The V and J genes are TRBV10-3 and TRBJ2-7; D call uncertain. V gave up 2 bases and J gave up 1 base, with 6 bases separating them. The CDR3 covers 13 residues. Germline loops: CDR1 ENHRY, CDR2 SYGVKD.

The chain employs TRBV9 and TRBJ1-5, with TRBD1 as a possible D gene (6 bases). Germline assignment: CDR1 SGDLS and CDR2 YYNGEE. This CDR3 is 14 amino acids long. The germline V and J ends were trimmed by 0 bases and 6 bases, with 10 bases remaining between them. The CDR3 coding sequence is TGTGCCAGCAGCGTAGGGCAGGGGATTCAGCCCCAGCATTTT. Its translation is CASSVGQGIQPQHF.